The table lists the clone carrying this TCR beta chain with a few counts. Its target is unknown. The junction had 10 bases not matched to a gene; V was cut back by 10 bases and J by 5 bases. Germline CDR1 reads LNHDA; CDR2 reads SQIVND (reference sequence). This CDR3 has 13 amino acids. Sequencing was performed with immunoSEQ multiplex PCR; in TCRdb, only in-frame clones are kept and a portion is missing. The profile shows about 240,000 clones, around 86% of them singletons. The sample originates from a study of cytomegalovirus exposure and HLA in healthy donors. Overall study: It was reported in a later analysis that the same platform had been used for the 120 validation repertoires as for the 550 to 750 first-cohort repertoires.

General study points: The authors confirmed in vitro that three CMV-associated chains were specific for CMV antigens.

V gene TRBV19 combines with J gene TRBJ2-7, with 8 bases lining up with TRBD2. Sequenced input: PBMCs. The source is a woman in her twenties or thirties in good health and CMV-seropositive. The CDR3 sequence is CATRFGGAHEQYF. CDR3 nucleotide sequence: TGTGCCACCCGATTCGGGGGGGCCCACGAGCAGTACTTC.